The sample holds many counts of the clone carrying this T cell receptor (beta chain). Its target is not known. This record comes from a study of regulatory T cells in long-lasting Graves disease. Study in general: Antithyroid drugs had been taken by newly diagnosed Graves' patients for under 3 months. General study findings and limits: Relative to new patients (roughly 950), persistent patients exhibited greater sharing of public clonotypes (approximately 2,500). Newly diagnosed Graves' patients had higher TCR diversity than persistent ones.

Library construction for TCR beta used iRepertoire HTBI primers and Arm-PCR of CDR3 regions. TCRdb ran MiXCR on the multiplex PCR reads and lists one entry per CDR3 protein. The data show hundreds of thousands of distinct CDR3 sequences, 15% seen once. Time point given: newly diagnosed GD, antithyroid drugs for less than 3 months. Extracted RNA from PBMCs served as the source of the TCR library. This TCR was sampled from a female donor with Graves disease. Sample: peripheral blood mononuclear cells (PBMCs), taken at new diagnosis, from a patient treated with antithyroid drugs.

The CDR3 spells CASSLIVGGLAKNIQYF. CDR3 nucleotides: TGTGCCAGCAGTTTAATTGTGGGAGGGCTAGCCAAAAACATTCAGTACTTC. The chain links TRBV12-3 or TRBV12-4 to TRBJ2-4; 7 nucleotides match TRBD2. This CDR3 contains 17 residues. Trimming took 2 bases from V and 0 from J; bases not matched to a gene: 7.